The 22 T cell receptor beta chains below all came from one sample that was sequenced in a study of T cell changes during pregnancy in multiple sclerosis. TCRdb's copy holds only in-frame clones and misses some; the assay was immunoSEQ multiplex PCR. This table holds roughly 90,000 clones, 80% to 95% found once. Sequencing was performed on peripheral blood, taken in the first trimester of pregnancy. The receptors stem from a female donor in good health, enrolled as a control in a pregnancy study.

This chain links TRBV15 with TRBJ2-6, with D possibly being TRBD2 (7 bases). Trimming removed 3 bases from V and 0 bases from J, with 9 bases in between. Germline CDR1 reads LNHNV; CDR2 reads YYDKDF (reference sequence). The CDR3 covers 16 residues. In DNA form, the CDR3 reads TGTGCCACCAGCAGGCGGGGGCACTCTGGGGCCAACGTCCTGACTTTC. This encodes CATSRRGHSGANVLTF.

This clone was recorded once. An end of the junction differs from the germline gene, which may be a read error. The gene calls are TRBV7-7 and TRBJ2-1; possibly TRBD1 for D (6 bases). CDR3 length: 12 residues. Per the germline V gene, CDR1 is SSHAT and CDR2 is FNYEAQ (reference sequence). The CDR3 DNA reads TGTGCTAGCAGCTCGACAGGCAATGAGCAGTTCTTC. Protein sequence: CASSSTGNEQFF.

This chain links TRBV9 with TRBJ2-1; 8 nucleotides match TRBD2. Germline V gives CDR1 SGDLS, CDR2 YYNGEE. J was trimmed by 3 bases and V by 0 bases; bases with no gene match: 5. The CDR3 length is 16 residues. In DNA, the CDR3 is TGTGCCAGCAGCGTAGCTGGTAGCGGGAACTACAATGAGCAGTTCTTC. As protein: CASSVAGSGNYNEQFF. The complete variable domain, with remaining parts taken from reference TRBV9 and TRBJ2-1, reads DSGVTQTPKHLITATGQRVTLRCSPRSGDLSVYWYQQSLDQGLQFLIQYYNGEERAKGNILERFSAQQFPDLHSELNLSSLELGDSALYFCASSVAGSGNYNEQFFGPGTRLTVL.

The chain links TRBV29-1 to TRBJ1-2; 9 bases map to TRBD1. Germline V lookup: CDR1 SQVTM, CDR2 ANQGSEA. The ends lost 7 bases at V and 5 bases at J; junction bases unmatched: 8. CDR3 length: 13 amino acids. The CDR3 here is CSAPGQGNYGYTF. The CDR3 coding sequence is TGCAGCGCACCGGGACAGGGCAATTATGGCTACACCTTC.

This chain links TRBV7-9 with TRBJ1-6; 9 bases line up with TRBD1. V was clipped by 5 bases and J by 9 bases; unmatched bases: 14. The CDR3 loop spans 17 amino acids. Germline V CDR1 and CDR2: SEHNR, FQNEAQ (reference sequence). The CDR3 DNA reads as TGTGCCAGCAGCCTTTTACTCCGAACAGGGGGCAGTTCACCCCTCCACTTT. Residues: CASSLLLRTGGSSPLHF. The full variable domain, in which reference TRBV7-9 and TRBJ1-6 provide the parts outside the CDR3, is DTGVSQNPRHKITKRGQNVTFRCDPISEHNRLYWYRQTLGQGPEFLTYFQNEAQLEKSRLLSDRFSAERPKGSFSTLEIQRTEQGDSAMYLCASSLLLRTGGSSPLHFGNGTRLTVT.

This chain joins TRBV6-5 and TRBJ1-2; 10 positions agree with TRBD1. Germline V CDR1 and CDR2: MNHEY, SVGAGI. The CDR3 is 13 residues long. The J segment lost 3 bases and the V segment lost 7 bases, leaving 2 bases of the junction unmatched. CDR3 in amino acids: CASTTGGDYGYTF. CDR3 bases: TGTGCCAGCACGACAGGGGGCGACTATGGCTACACCTTC.

This chain joins TRBV19 and TRBJ2-5; weak D call: TRBD2 (6 bases). CDR1 and CDR2 from the germline V gene are LNHDA and SQIVND (reference sequence). V was shortened by 8 bases and J by 0 bases, with 13 bases between the two germline ends. This CDR3 has 14 amino acids. Written as DNA, the CDR3 is TGTGCCAGTGGGACTCGGGAGTACCAAGAGACCCAGTACTTC. Its protein is CASGTREYQETQYF. Supplemented by reference TRBV19 and TRBJ2-5, the full variable domain reads DGGITQSPKYLFRKEGQNVTLSCEQNLNHDAMYWYRQDPGQGLRLIYYSQIVNDFQKGDIAEGYSVSREKKESFPLTVTSAQKNPTAFYLCASGTREYQETQYFGPGTRLLVL.

The V and J genes are TRBV7-2 and TRBJ2-7; tentatively, D is TRBD2 (6 bases). The CDR3 sequence is 15 residues long. V was trimmed by 3 bases and J by 5 bases, leaving 17 bases between them. Germline V gene data show CDR1 as SGHTA and CDR2 as FQGNSA. The CDR3 spells CASSFSGTPRDEQYF. Here the CDR3 DNA reads TGTGCCAGCAGCTTTTCCGGGACTCCTCGGGACGAGCAGTACTTC.

The V call is TRBV28, the J call TRBJ1-2, with 10 positions matching TRBD1. Germline values: CDR1 MDHEN, CDR2 SYDVKM. The CDR3 extends over 15 amino acids. J was trimmed by 1 base and V by 3 bases; bases with no gene match: 2. CDR3 bases: TGTGCCAGCAGTTTTTGGACAGGGGGTAACTATGGCTACACCTTC. It yields the protein CASSFWTGGNYGYTF.

The chain combines TRBV7-2 with TRBJ1-6, with 9 bases that match TRBD1. The ends lost 1 base at V and 7 bases at J; junction bases unmatched: 2. CDR3 length: 15 residues. From germline, CDR1 is SGHTA and CDR2 FQGNSA. CDR3 amino acids: CASSLGDRANSPLHF. Written as DNA, the CDR3 is TGTGCCAGCAGCTTAGGGGACAGGGCAAATTCACCCCTCCACTTT.

The chain employs TRBV2 and TRBJ1-5; 7 bases line up with TRBD1. There are 13 residues in the CDR3. The J segment lost 5 bases and the V segment lost 5 bases, leaving 3 bases of the junction unmatched. Germline CDR1 reads SNHLY; CDR2 reads FYNNEI. DNA of the CDR3: TGTGCCAGCAGTCGACAGGGCTATCAGCCCCAGCATTTT. Amino acid sequence: CASSRQGYQPQHF.

The chain is built from TRBV6-5 and TRBJ2-7, with 8 nucleotides matching TRBD2. CDR1 and CDR2 from the germline V gene are MNHEY and SVGAGI. V dropped 5 bases and J dropped 6; count of bases not matched to a gene: 12. This CDR3 contains 15 residues. The CDR3 loop is CASSPGGSGEVEQYF. The DNA for the CDR3 is TGTGCCAGCAGTCCGGGGGGTAGCGGGGAGGTCGAGCAGTACTTC.

This sequence joins TRBV5-5 and TRBJ1-1; TRBD1 is a possible D gene (6 bases). The V and J ends lost 2 bases and 4 bases respectively, with 12 bases between them. Germline V gene sequence: CDR1 SGHKS, CDR2 YYEKEE (reference sequence). There are 14 residues in the CDR3. The CDR3 reads CASSFSQGLTEAFF. In DNA, the CDR3 is TGTGCCAGCAGCTTTTCGCAGGGGCTCACTGAAGCTTTCTTT.

The rearrangement uses TRBV6-5 and TRBJ1-1; 8 nucleotides align to TRBD1. Germline values: CDR1 MNHEY, CDR2 SVGAGI. V lost 8 bases, J lost 2 bases, and 4 bases stayed unmatched. This CDR3 is 13 amino acids long. For the CDR3, the DNA is TGTGCCAGCCGACAGGGGACAAACACTGAAGCTTTCTTT. Its translation is CASRQGTNTEAFF.

The chain couples TRBV4-3 to TRBJ2-2, with unresolved D. The CDR3 contains 16 residues. Germline CDR1 LGHNA, CDR2 YSLEER. V was trimmed by 0 bases and J by 2 bases, leaving 10 bases between them. CDR3 amino acids: CASSQDGLLNTGELFF. In DNA form, the CDR3 reads TGCGCCAGCAGCCAAGATGGGCTTCTTAACACCGGGGAGCTGTTTTTT.

This chain uses TRBV9 with TRBJ1-1, with TRBD1 as a possible D gene (6 bases). The V gene's germline CDR1 is SGDLS and CDR2 YYNGEE. The V and J ends lost 4 bases and 3 bases respectively, with 16 bases between them. This CDR3 is built from 15 residues. CDR3 residues: CASSSPTGLDTEAFF. CDR3 DNA: TGTGCCAGCAGCTCACCTACAGGGCTAGACACTGAAGCTTTCTTT.

The chain links TRBV6-1 to TRBJ1-2; no firm D call. The CDR3 extends over 15 amino acids. CDR1 and CDR2 from the germline V gene are MNHNS and SASEGT. Trimming left V 1 base short and J 4 bases short, with 13 bases between. The CDR3 DNA follows: TGTGCCAGCAGTGAAGAAGAGGGTGGAGGCTATGGCTACACCTTC. This codes for CASSEEEGGGYGYTF.

The chain recombines TRBV30 with TRBJ2-3, with 9 positions matching TRBD2. The germline CDR1 and CDR2 sequences are GTSNPN and SVGIG (reference sequence). V lost 2 bases, J lost 2 bases, and 14 bases stayed unmatched. This CDR3 comprises 18 residues. CDR3 sequence: CAWSRGGGAGGNTDTQYF. As DNA, the CDR3 is TGTGCCTGGAGTAGAGGCGGGGGGGCTGGTGGGAACACAGATACGCAGTATTTT. Full variable domain (remainder filled in from reference TRBV30 and TRBJ2-3): SQTIHQWPATLVQPVGSPLSLECTVEGTSNPNLYWYRQAAGRGLQLLFYSVGIGQISSEVPQNLSASRPQDRQFILSSKKLLLSDSGFYLCAWSRGGGAGGNTDTQYFGPGTRLTVL.

The chain couples TRBV18 to TRBJ1-2; 8 bases match TRBD1. CDR1 KGHSH and CDR2 LQKENI come from the germline V gene. CDR3 length equals 14 residues. The trim removed 8 bases at V and 4 bases at J, leaving 9 bases unmatched. The CDR3 sequence is CASQDRASFYGYTF. The CDR3 DNA follows: TGTGCCAGCCAGGACAGGGCCAGCTTCTATGGCTACACCTTC.

The V gene is TRBV18, the J gene TRBJ2-7; a weak D match, TRBD2 (6 bases). Germline V gene sequence: CDR1 KGHSH, CDR2 LQKENI. The V gene lost 4 bases and the J gene lost 2 bases, with 15 bases spanning the gap. CDR3 length equals 15 residues. The CDR3, as DNA: TGTGCCAGCTCACGGAGGGACGGACTAACCTACGAGCAGTACTTC. This sequence encodes CASSRRDGLTYEQYF.

J is TRBJ2-1 and V is TRBV7-9; D unclear. CDR3 length: 12 amino acids. The V and J ends lost 1 base and 8 bases respectively, with 6 bases between them. Germline CDR1 is SEHNR and CDR2 is FQNEAQ (reference sequence). CDR3: CASSLVSDEQFF. For the CDR3, the DNA is TGTGCCAGCAGCTTAGTCAGCGATGAGCAGTTCTTC.

J is TRBJ1-2 and V is TRBV5-4, with 8 bases that match TRBD1. Germline-derived CDR1 and CDR2 are SGHNT and YYREEE (reference sequence). The CDR3 runs to 15 residues. The J segment lost 8 bases and the V segment lost 2 bases, leaving 11 bases of the junction unmatched. CDR3 coding DNA: TGTGCCAGCAGCTTCGCCTACGGACAGGGCGAGGGCTACACCTTC. Translating it yields CASSFAYGQGEGYTF. Using reference TRBV5-4 and TRBJ1-2 for the parts outside the CDR3, the full variable domain is ETGVTQSPTHLIKTRGQQVTLRCSSQSGHNTVSWYQQALGQGPQFIFQYYREEENGRGNFPPRFSGLQFPNYSSELNVNALELDDSALYLCASSFAYGQGEGYTFGSGTRLTVV.